The 25 T cell receptor beta chains given below trace back to one sample, sequenced in a study of stem cell transplantation in POMP-related autoinflammatory disease. Using immunoSEQ multiplex PCR, the repertoire was profiled, and TCRdb retains in-frame clones only, with some absent. The sample has more than 25,000 clones, almost 90% seen once; the top ten hold roughly 0.7%. Sequencing used CD4+ T cells from PBMCs, obtained before stem cell transplantation. Receptors were obtained from a human donor with POMP-related autoinflammation and immune dysregulation (PRAID).

Written as DNA, the CDR3 is TGTGCCAGCAGCCCTGGACAGGTAGTGGGTGAAAAACTGTTTTTT. Amino acids: CASSPGQVVGEKLFF. The chain is built from TRBV7-2 and TRBJ1-4, with 7 bases that match TRBD1. Trimming at V came to 5 bases and at J to 7 bases, leaving 10 bases not matched to a gene. The CDR3 has 15 residues. The germline V gene has CDR1 SGHTA and CDR2 FQGNSA.

This rearrangement joins TRBV28 to TRBJ2-5; weak D call: TRBD2 (5 bases). The DNA end is more similar to TRBJ2-7, so the J call may be wrong. The CDR3 spans 10 residues. Germline V lookup: CDR1 MDHEN, CDR2 SYDVKM. CDR3 residues: CACGSYEQYF. The DNA of the CDR3 is TGTGCCTGTGGGAGTTACGAGCAGTACTTC.

The V call is TRBV28, the J call TRBJ2-7, with D perhaps given as TRBD1 or TRBD2 (5 bases each). With 4 bases removed from V and 6 bases from J, the gap between germline ends came to 10 bases. This CDR3 is built from 12 residues. Germline-derived CDR1 and CDR2 are MDHEN and SYDVKM. Here the CDR3 DNA reads TGTGCCAGCAGTTCCCAGGGACCCGAGCAGTACTTC. It encodes CASSSQGPEQYF.

This sequence joins TRBV7-9 and TRBJ2-2; a possible D gene is TRBD1 (5 bases). Germline assignment: CDR1 SEHNR and CDR2 FQNEAQ (reference sequence). V was shortened by 5 bases and J by 0 bases, with 7 bases between the two germline ends. The CDR3 has 14 amino acids. The CDR3 here is CASSQTANTGELFF. The CDR3 nucleotides are TGTGCCAGCAGCCAGACAGCGAACACCGGGGAGCTGTTTTTT.

This chain's CDR3 is CASSVAPSTSGIDNEQFF. The DNA of the CDR3 is TGTGCCAGCAGCGTAGCTCCCTCGACTAGCGGGATTGACAATGAGCAGTTCTTC. This chain joins TRBV9 and TRBJ2-1, with 11 bases fitting TRBD2. This CDR3 region has 18 residues. The germline CDR1 and CDR2 sequences are SGDLS and YYNGEE. V dropped 0 bases and J dropped 5; count of bases not matched to a gene: 10.

CDR3 protein: CASSFRPGQGAGETQYF. The CDR3 nucleotides are TGCGCCAGCAGCTTCCGACCGGGACAGGGGGCGGGGGAGACCCAGTACTTC. The J gene is TRBJ2-5, the V gene TRBV4-1; TRBD1 agrees at 12 bases. The germline gives CDR1 MGHRA, CDR2 YSYEKL. CDR3 length: 17 residues. The trim removed 5 bases at V and 5 bases at J, leaving 12 bases unmatched.

The chain is built from TRBV5-6 and TRBJ2-3; 10 bases fit TRBD2. Germline V lookup: CDR1 SGHDT, CDR2 YYEEEE. The CDR3 runs 19 residues. Germline trimming cut 4 bases from V and 0 bases from J; bases unmatched to any gene: 14. CDR3 residues: CASSLAALAGLPSTDTQYF. The CDR3 DNA sequence: TGTGCCAGCAGCCTTGCCGCACTAGCGGGGCTACCTAGCACAGATACGCAGTATTTT.

The chain has TRBV7-9 and TRBJ2-2, with D possibly TRBD1 on 6 matching bases. Germline CDR1 is SEHNR and CDR2 is FQNEAQ (reference sequence). CDR3 length: 15 residues. Trimming pared 1 base from V and 4 bases from J, leaving 10 bases between. The CDR3 protein is CASSLGGLITGELFF. CDR3 in DNA: TGTGCCAGCAGCTTAGGGGGGCTGATCACCGGGGAGCTGTTTTTT.

The V and J genes are TRBV5-4 and TRBJ2-3; D unclear. This CDR3 has 14 residues. The V end lost 0 bases, the J end lost 0 bases, and 5 bases lay between the germline ends. CDR1 and CDR2 (germline): SGHNT, YYREEE (reference sequence). The DNA for the CDR3 is TGTGCCAGCAGCTTGGACTCTAGCACAGATACGCAGTATTTT. Translating it yields CASSLDSSTDTQYF.

As DNA, the CDR3 is TGTGCCAGCAGCGTAGGTGGCGGGAGGGCCGGCGAGACCCAGTACTTC. As protein: CASSVGGGRAGETQYF. This chain connects TRBV9 to TRBJ2-5; 9 positions agree with TRBD2. The CDR3 covers 16 residues. V shed 0 bases, J shed 5 bases, and the junction held 8 bases outside the gene matches. Germline CDR1 is SGDLS and CDR2 is YYNGEE.

The rearrangement uses TRBV7-6 and TRBJ2-3; D not certain. This CDR3 has 13 amino acids. Germline V lookup: CDR1 SGHVS, CDR2 FNYEAQ. Trimming left V 5 bases short and J 3 bases short, with 9 bases between. The CDR3 spells CASSLIETDTQYF. Here the CDR3 DNA reads TGTGCCAGCAGCCTGATAGAAACAGATACGCAGTATTTT.

V is TRBV6-6 and J is TRBJ2-2; D not resolved. Trimming pared 5 bases from V and 4 bases from J, leaving 11 bases between. This CDR3 has 14 amino acids. The V gene's germline CDR1 is MNHNY and CDR2 SVGAGI (reference sequence). CDR3 loop: CASSVRSGTGELFF. Written as DNA, the CDR3 is TGTGCCAGCAGTGTCAGAAGTGGCACCGGGGAGCTGTTTTTT.

This clone was counted only a few times. The V and J genes are TRBV2 and TRBJ1-1, with D unclear. CDR1 is SNHLY, CDR2 FYNNEI, per germline. With 3 bases removed from V and 5 bases from J, the gap between germline ends came to 10 bases. This CDR3 comprises 13 residues. The CDR3 loop is CASSDVGRTEAFF. The CDR3 nucleotides are TGTGCCAGCAGTGATGTGGGGAGGACTGAAGCTTTCTTT.

The chain employs TRBV5-1 and TRBJ2-2; 9 positions agree with TRBD1. Looked up from germline, CDR1 is SGHRS and CDR2 is YFSETQ. CDR3 length: 16 residues. Trimming at V came to 4 bases and at J to 4 bases, leaving 8 bases not matched to a gene. CDR3 residues: CASSPERTGVTGELFF. Here the CDR3 DNA reads TGCGCCAGCAGCCCCGAACGGACAGGGGTCACCGGGGAGCTGTTTTTT.

V usage is TRBV2 and J usage is TRBJ2-5, with 13 bases identical to TRBD2. This CDR3 has 15 amino acids. Germline V CDR1 and CDR2: SNHLY, FYNNEI. Trimming at V came to 6 bases and at J to 4 bases, leaving 5 bases not matched to a gene. The CDR3 bases are TGTGCCAGCAGGGTCGGGACTAGCGGGATAGAGACCCAGTACTTC. It codes for CASRVGTSGIETQYF.

V usage is TRBV12-5 and J usage is TRBJ1-5; D gene ambiguous. CDR1 LGHNT and CDR2 FRNRAP come from the germline V gene. The V gene lost 3 bases and the J gene lost 6 bases, with 6 bases spanning the gap. This CDR3 region has 12 residues. Here the CDR3 reads CASGFPSQPQHF. Here the CDR3 DNA reads TGTGCTAGTGGTTTTCCCTCTCAGCCCCAGCATTTT.

This rearrangement joins TRBV5-6 to TRBJ2-2, with 8 bases identical to TRBD2. Trimming cost V 0 bases and J 6 bases; bases outside gene matches: 1. The V gene's germline CDR1 is SGHDT and CDR2 YYEEEE. The CDR3 totals 14 residues. For the CDR3, the DNA is TGTGCCAGCAGCTTGGCCGGGGGGGCCGGGGAGCTGTTTTTT. It codes for CASSLAGGAGELFF.

J is TRBJ1-2 and V is TRBV29-1; tentatively, D is TRBD1 (6 bases). Trimming cost V 4 bases and J 2 bases, with 11 bases left between them. CDR1 and CDR2 (germline): SQVTM, ANQGSEA. The CDR3 totals 13 residues. The DNA for the CDR3 is TGCAGCGTTGGGGACACGTACAACTATGGCTACACCTTC. Protein product: CSVGDTYNYGYTF.

V and J are TRBV5-1 and TRBJ2-5; D unresolved. Germline V lookup: CDR1 SGHRS, CDR2 YFSETQ. V lost 2 bases, J lost 0 bases, and 14 bases lay in between. This CDR3 is built from 16 residues. Written as DNA, the CDR3 is TGCGCCAGCAGCTTTATCAGAAGGCGAGACCAAGAGACCCAGTACTTC. This gives the protein CASSFIRRRDQETQYF.

The rearrangement joins TRBV5-1 to TRBJ2-3, with D possibly being TRBD2 (6 bases). The CDR3 length is 13 residues. Trimming removed 4 bases from V and 8 bases from J, with 14 bases in between. Germline V gives CDR1 SGHRS, CDR2 YFSETQ. CDR3 DNA: TGCGCCAGCAGCCCGACAGCGGGTGTTACGCAGTATTTT. It translates to CASSPTAGVTQYF.

The genes are TRBV19 and TRBJ1-1; TRBD1 might be the D (6 bases). V was clipped by 7 bases and J by 1 base, with 16 bases between them. The CDR3 covers 15 residues. The germline gives CDR1 LNHDA, CDR2 SQIVND (reference sequence). CDR3 bases: TGTGCCAGTACCCGGGACCTGGGGGCGAACACTGAAGCTTTCTTT. This sequence encodes CASTRDLGANTEAFF. The full variable domain, completed using reference TRBV19 and TRBJ1-1, is DGGITQSPKYLFRKEGQNVTLSCEQNLNHDAMYWYRQDPGQGLRLIYYSQIVNDFQKGDIAEGYSVSREKKESFPLTVTSAQKNPTAFYLCASTRDLGANTEAFFGQGTRLTVV.

The chain recombines TRBV2 with TRBJ2-3, with TRBD2 matching 16 bases. With 6 bases clipped from V and 5 bases from J, the junction kept 2 bases outside the gene matches. The CDR3 spans 15 residues. CDR1 is SNHLY, CDR2 FYNNEI, per germline. CDR3 DNA: TGTGCCAGCAGGGGACTAGCGGGGGGGAAAGATACGCAGTATTTT. Protein: CASRGLAGGKDTQYF.

The chain uses TRBV7-9 and TRBJ2-7, with D possibly matching TRBD2 (6 bases). From germline, CDR1 is SEHNR and CDR2 FQNEAQ (reference sequence). Trimming stripped 2 bases from V and 2 bases from J, with 19 bases between. The CDR3 is 17 residues long. CDR3 sequence reads: CASSLSSGYGGAYEQYF. CDR3 nucleotide sequence: TGTGCCAGCAGCTTAAGTTCGGGATATGGAGGGGCCTACGAGCAGTACTTC. The full variable domain, its missing parts supplied by reference TRBV7-9 and TRBJ2-7, is DTGVSQNPRHKITKRGQNVTFRCDPISEHNRLYWYRQTLGQGPEFLTYFQNEAQLEKSRLLSDRFSAERPKGSFSTLEIQRTEQGDSAMYLCASSLSSGYGGAYEQYFGPGTRLTVT.

This clone showed up just once. CDR3: CASRVGGAYEQYF. CDR3 nucleotides: TGTGCCAGCCGGGTAGGGGGGGCCTACGAGCAGTACTTC. The rearrangement joins TRBV6-5 to TRBJ2-7; TRBD2 is a possible D gene (7 bases). This CDR3 spans 13 amino acids. In germline, CDR1 is MNHEY, CDR2 SVGAGI. V was trimmed by 8 bases and J by 2 bases, leaving 13 bases between them.

This chain uses TRBV2 with TRBJ2-5; D remains ambiguous. CDR1 is SNHLY, CDR2 FYNNEI, per germline. V was trimmed by 4 bases and J by 7 bases, leaving 10 bases between them. CDR3 size: 12 residues. CDR3 amino acids: CASSGPAGTQYF. CDR3 bases: TGTGCCAGCAGTGGACCGGCCGGGACCCAGTACTTC.